This T cell receptor (beta chain) originates from a study of molecular identifiers for immune sequencing clone quantification. Whole-study context: The replicates split RNA from roughly 20,000 or 100,000 naive CD8 cells five ways and sequenced four.

Libraries used roughly 20,000 to 1,100,000 sorted naive CD8 T cells and 10%, 30% or 50% RNA input. Naive CD8 T cells were sorted, and the gate applied was CD8+CD4-CCR7+CD45RA+. TCRdb reprocessed the PCR reads with MiXCR, giving one entry per CDR3 protein. This sample has about 510,000 distinct CDR3 sequences, with about 25% found just once. The CDR3 extends over 14 amino acids. Worth noting for this clonotype: Its antigen is still unknown. A much larger clonotype is one base distant, so this may be a read error.

Study results and limitations: Should identical TCR molecules share a barcode, the sizes of highly expanded clones could be underestimated.

Sequencing used naive CD8+ T cells from blood, with Jurkat cell RNA spiked in. Subset specified: FACS-sorted CD8+CD4-CCR7+CD45RA+ naive T cells. The chain uses TRBV5-3 and TRBJ1-1, with D maybe TRBD1 (5 bases). TRBV5-3 is labeled an ORF, and its function is uncertain. The TCR originated in a human donor in good health. Some libraries in this study had Jurkat cell RNA spiked in. The DNA of the CDR3 is TGTGCCAGCAGCTTGTCGGGGACTGGCACTGAAGCTCTCTTT. This sequence encodes CASSLSGTGTEALF.